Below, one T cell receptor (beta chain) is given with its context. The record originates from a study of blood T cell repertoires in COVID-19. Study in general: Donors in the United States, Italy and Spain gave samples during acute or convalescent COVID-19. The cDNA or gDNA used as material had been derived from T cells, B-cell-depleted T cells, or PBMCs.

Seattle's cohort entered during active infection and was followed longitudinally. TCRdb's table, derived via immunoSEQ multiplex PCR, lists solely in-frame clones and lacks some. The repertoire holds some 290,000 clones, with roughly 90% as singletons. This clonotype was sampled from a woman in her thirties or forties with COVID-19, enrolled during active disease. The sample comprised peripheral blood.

CDR3 nucleotide sequence: TGTGCCAGCAGCAGGCGACAGGGTGCTAATGAAAAACTGTTTTTT. Its translation is CASSRRQGANEKLFF. The chain recombines TRBV27 with TRBJ1-4; TRBD1 agrees at 7 bases. Looked up from germline, CDR1 is MNHEY and CDR2 is SMNVEV (reference sequence). V shed 6 bases, J shed 3 bases, and the junction held 7 bases outside the gene matches. The CDR3 is made up of 15 amino acids.